The rows below give T cell receptor beta chains drawn from one sample of a study of T cell responses to AZD1222 COVID-19 vaccine. Sequenced by immunoSEQ multiplex PCR; TCRdb stores in-frame clones only, minus some. Among fewer than 200,000 clones listed, roughly 88% were seen once. The specimen was peripheral blood, collected 28 days after the second AZD1222 dose. The receptors stem from an adult who received the AZD1222 COVID-19 vaccine. The CDR3 runs from the conserved cysteine through the conserved F or W. A D gene is named only where the DNA matches it firmly. The size field is filled for only some rows; it gives once, few, many or a size class.

V gene: TRBV12-3/TRBV12-4
J gene: TRBJ2-7
clone size: NA
D gene: NA
CDR3 length: 13
CDR3 DNA: TGTGCCAGCAGTTTAGGGGTCAGCTACGAGCAGTACTTC
CDR3 protein: CASSLGVSYEQYF

V gene: TRBV5-1
J gene: TRBJ1-2
clone size: once
D gene: NA
CDR3 length: 14
CDR3 DNA: TGCGCCAGCAGTGAGGGGGGAGGTAACTATGGCTACACCTTC
CDR3 protein: CASSEGGGNYGYTF

V gene: TRBV5-6
J gene: TRBJ2-2
clone size: NA
D gene: NA
CDR3 length: 12
CDR3 DNA: TGTGCCAGCGGGGGGAGGACCGGGGAGCTGTTTTTT
CDR3 protein: CASGGRTGELFF

V gene: TRBV5-1
J gene: TRBJ1-2
clone size: NA
D gene: NA
CDR3 length: 15
CDR3 DNA: TGCGCCAGCAGCTTGGAACAGGCTCCTAACTATGGCTACACCTTC
CDR3 protein: CASSLEQAPNYGYTF

V gene: TRBV6-2/TRBV6-3
J gene: TRBJ2-2
clone size: NA
D gene: TRBD1
CDR3 length: 15
CDR3 DNA: TGTGCCAGCAGTACCGGGACAGCAAACACCGGGGAGCTGTTTTTT
CDR3 protein: CASSTGTANTGELFF

V gene: TRBV6-5
J gene: TRBJ1-1
clone size: once
D gene: NA
CDR3 length: 13
CDR3 DNA: TGTGCCAGCAGTTTTACAGTGGACACTGAAGCTTTCTTT
CDR3 protein: CASSFTVDTEAFF

V gene: TRBV24-1
J gene: TRBJ2-5
clone size: NA
D gene: TRBD2
CDR3 length: 15
CDR3 DNA: TGTGCCACCAGTGAACTAGCGGGGATTATGGAGACCCAGTACTTC
CDR3 protein: CATSELAGIMETQYF

V gene: TRBV4-1
J gene: TRBJ2-7
clone size: NA
D gene: TRBD1
CDR3 length: 14
CDR3 DNA: TGCGCCAGCAGCCGCGGACAGGGGGCCTACGAGCAGTACTTC
CDR3 protein: CASSRGQGAYEQYF

V gene: TRBV6-2/TRBV6-3
J gene: TRBJ1-5
clone size: NA
D gene: NA
CDR3 length: 14
CDR3 DNA: TGTGCCAGCAGACCTGACTGGGGTAGGCAGCCCCAGCATTTT
CDR3 protein: CASRPDWGRQPQHF

V gene: TRBV4-3
J gene: TRBJ2-3
clone size: NA
D gene: TRBD2
CDR3 length: 20
CDR3 DNA: TGCGCCAGCAGCCAACGACTAGCGGGGGGGTCTCCGGTCGGCACAGATACGCAGTATTTT
CDR3 protein: CASSQRLAGGSPVGTDTQYF

V gene: TRBV10-3
J gene: TRBJ1-5
clone size: NA
D gene: NA
CDR3 length: 13
CDR3 DNA: TGTGCCATCAGTGAGGCCCAAAATCAGCCCCAGCATTTT
CDR3 protein: CAISEAQNQPQHF

V gene: TRBV11-3
J gene: TRBJ2-2
clone size: NA
D gene: TRBD2
CDR3 length: 16
CDR3 DNA: TGTGCCAGCAGCTTATATCTAGCGGGGAACACCGGGGAGCTGTTTTTT
CDR3 protein: CASSLYLAGNTGELFF

V gene: TRBV4-1
J gene: TRBJ1-2
clone size: NA
D gene: NA
CDR3 length: 18
CDR3 DNA: TGCGCCAGCAGCCAAGATGGCACCGCTAGATTCACTAACTATGGCTACACCTTC
CDR3 protein: CASSQDGTARFTNYGYTF

V gene: TRBV5-1
J gene: TRBJ2-7
clone size: NA
D gene: NA
CDR3 length: 14
CDR3 DNA: TGCGCCAGCAGCTTGATACAGGGTGGCTACGAGCAGTACTTC
CDR3 protein: CASSLIQGGYEQYF

V gene: TRBV7-9
J gene: TRBJ2-7
clone size: NA
D gene: TRBD2
CDR3 length: 15
CDR3 DNA: TGTGCCAGCAGCTTAGCAGGGAGACCGGGGGGCGAGCAGTACTTC
CDR3 protein: CASSLAGRPGGEQYF

V gene: TRBV19
J gene: TRBJ1-3
clone size: NA
D gene: NA
CDR3 length: 14
CDR3 DNA: TGTGCCAGTAGTTTCCAGGGGCCTGGAAACACCATATATTTT
CDR3 protein: CASSFQGPGNTIYF

V gene: TRBV11-3
J gene: TRBJ2-1
clone size: NA
D gene: TRBD2
CDR3 length: 15
CDR3 DNA: TGTGCCAGCAGCTTAGGGGGCGGGGGTATCTATGAGCAGTTCTTC
CDR3 protein: CASSLGGGGIYEQFF

V gene: TRBV6-5
J gene: TRBJ1-2
clone size: NA
D gene: NA
CDR3 length: 15
CDR3 DNA: TGTGCCAGCACCCCCCGTGGTCGCTCTTCGTATGGCTACACCTTC
CDR3 protein: CASTPRGRSSYGYTF

V gene: TRBV6-6
J gene: TRBJ2-7
clone size: NA
D gene: NA
CDR3 length: 14
CDR3 DNA: TGTGCCAGCAGTTACTATGAGGGTGAATACGAGCAGTACTTC
CDR3 protein: CASSYYEGEYEQYF

V gene: TRBV18
J gene: TRBJ1-2
clone size: NA
D gene: TRBD1
CDR3 length: 15
CDR3 DNA: TGTGCCAGCTCACCATCCGGGACAGCTAACTATGGCTACACCTTC
CDR3 protein: CASSPSGTANYGYTF

V gene: TRBV4-3
J gene: TRBJ2-1
clone size: NA
D gene: NA
CDR3 length: 15
CDR3 DNA: TGCGCCAGCAGCCTGGGACGGACGAGCTACAATGAGCAGTTCTTC
CDR3 protein: CASSLGRTSYNEQFF

V gene: TRBV6-5
J gene: TRBJ1-5
clone size: NA
D gene: NA
CDR3 length: 15
CDR3 DNA: TGTGCCAGCAGTAGGGGGGCCCAGGGCAATCAGCCCCAGCATTTT
CDR3 protein: CASSRGAQGNQPQHF

V gene: TRBV7-7
J gene: TRBJ2-1
clone size: NA
D gene: TRBD2
CDR3 length: 17
CDR3 DNA: TGTGCTAGCAGCCCTGGACTAGCGGGGGGGCCTACTAATGAGCAGTTCTTC
CDR3 protein: CASSPGLAGGPTNEQFF

V gene: TRBV7-2
J gene: TRBJ1-3
clone size: NA
D gene: NA
CDR3 length: 13
CDR3 DNA: TGTGCCAGCAGGAACCCTTCTGGAAACACCATATATTTT
CDR3 protein: CASRNPSGNTIYF

V gene: TRBV6-6
J gene: TRBJ2-1
clone size: NA
D gene: TRBD2
CDR3 length: 20
CDR3 DNA: TGTGCCAGCAGTCGCCAGCGGACAGCCAGGACTAGCGGGGTCTACAATGAGCAGTTCTTC
CDR3 protein: CASSRQRTARTSGVYNEQFF

V gene: TRBV7-9
J gene: TRBJ1-1
clone size: NA
D gene: TRBD1
CDR3 length: 15
CDR3 DNA: TGTGCCAGCAGCATCCGACAGGGGATGAACACTGAAGCTTTCTTT
CDR3 protein: CASSIRQGMNTEAFF

V gene: TRBV5-1
J gene: TRBJ2-4
clone size: NA
D gene: TRBD1
CDR3 length: 15
CDR3 DNA: TGCGCCAGCAGCTTCCGGACAGGGGGCAGAAACATTCAGTACTTC
CDR3 protein: CASSFRTGGRNIQYF

V gene: TRBV5-1
J gene: TRBJ1-5
clone size: few
D gene: NA
CDR3 length: 15
CDR3 DNA: TGCGCCAGCAGCTTGGGACAGACCCGCGATCAGCCCCAGCATTTT
CDR3 protein: CASSLGQTRDQPQHF